These 32 T cell receptor beta chains came from one sample sequenced in a study of cytomegalovirus exposure and HLA in healthy donors. Clones were read by immunoSEQ multiplex PCR, and TCRdb kept only the in-frame ones, dropping some. The table shows 130,000 or so clones, with 85% to 90% occurring only once. The specimen sequenced was PBMCs. These receptors were obtained from a man younger than 45 in good health and CMV-seronegative.

This clone has more than one count but fewer than ten. The rearrangement links TRBV6-6 to TRBJ1-4; no definite D call. Germline-derived CDR1 and CDR2 are MNHNY and SVGAGI (reference sequence). Between the trimmed V and J ends, which lost 6 bases and 6 bases, there was a span of 5 bases. The CDR3 is 11 amino acids. The CDR3: CASSSHEKLFF. In nucleotides, the CDR3 is TGTGCCAGCAGCTCCCATGAAAAACTGTTTTTT.

This clone was detected only once. This chain links TRBV7-2 with TRBJ1-3; no definite D call. Per germline, CDR1 SGHTA and CDR2 FQGNSA. The length of the CDR3 is 13 residues. The V and J ends lost 8 bases and 3 bases respectively, with 11 bases between them. This chain's CDR3 is CASSRGIGNTIYF. CDR3 sequence (DNA): TGTGCCAGCTCCCGGGGTATTGGAAACACCATATATTTT.

This sequence joins TRBV28 and TRBJ1-1; no reliable D call. V was pared by 6 bases and J by 11 bases, with 19 bases between. The CDR3 extends over 13 amino acids. Germline V gives CDR1 MDHEN, CDR2 SYDVKM. The CDR3 loop reads CASSPEVSLTAFF. The CDR3 bases are TGTGCCAGCAGCCCTGAGGTCAGTTTAACGGCTTTCTTT.

The chain joins TRBV5-5 to TRBJ2-7, with TRBD1 matching 7 bases. Trimming cost V 4 bases and J 0 bases; bases outside gene matches: 13. Germline V gene sequence: CDR1 SGHKS, CDR2 YYEKEE (reference sequence). The CDR3 has 17 residues. CDR3 protein: CASSAPTGTDFSYEQYF. The DNA for the CDR3 is TGTGCCAGCAGCGCACCGACCGGGACAGATTTCTCCTACGAGCAGTACTTC.

The genes are TRBV28 and TRBJ1-6; 8 bases are shared with TRBD1. The CDR3 covers 13 residues. Germline CDR1 MDHEN, CDR2 SYDVKM. The V segment lost 6 bases and the J segment 13 bases; nucleotides outside the gene matches: 8. CDR3 sequence reads: CASSTSGQGPLHF. CDR3 DNA: TGTGCCAGCAGCACTTCCGGACAGGGTCCCCTCCACTTT. The full variable domain, with the rest looked up from reference TRBV28 and TRBJ1-6, is DVKVTQSSRYLVKRTGEKVFLECVQDMDHENMFWYRQDPGLGLRLIYFSYDVKMKEKGDIPEGYSVSREKKERFSLILESASTNQTSMYLCASSTSGQGPLHFGNGTRLTVT.

This clone has only one observation. The chain combines TRBV6-5 with TRBJ1-2; D is ambiguous. V was shortened by 2 bases and J by 7 bases, with 14 bases between the two germline ends. CDR3 length equals 14 residues. Germline V gene sequence: CDR1 MNHEY, CDR2 SVGAGI. This CDR3 is CASSYGEGLGGYTF. The CDR3 nucleotides are TGTGCCAGCAGTTACGGGGAGGGCTTGGGTGGCTACACCTTC.

This sequence joins TRBV27 and TRBJ2-1, with 13 positions matching TRBD2. Germline-derived CDR1 and CDR2 are MNHEY and SMNVEV (reference sequence). After removal of 6 bases from V and 2 bases from J, the junction contained 1 base not matched to a gene. The CDR3 covers 15 residues. CDR3 region: CASSGLAGAYNEQFF. CDR3 sequence (DNA): TGTGCCAGCAGCGGACTAGCGGGGGCCTACAATGAGCAGTTCTTC.

The V gene is TRBV7-2, the J gene TRBJ2-4; D might be TRBD2 (5 bases). This CDR3 is built from 13 residues. Germline V gene lookup returns CDR1 SGHTA and CDR2 FQGNSA. Trimming removed 5 bases at V and 12 bases at J, with 17 bases between. In nucleotides, the CDR3 is TGTGCCAGCAGCCCCGCGGCCGGGAAGTATCAGTACTTC. Its protein is CASSPAAGKYQYF. Full variable domain (rest looked up from reference TRBV7-2 and TRBJ2-4): GAGVSQSPSNKVTEKGKDVELRCDPISGHTALYWYRQSLGQGLEFLIYFQGNSAPDKSGLPSDRFSAERTGGSVSTLTIQRTQQEDSAVYLCASSPAAGKYQYFGAGTRLSVL.

There are a few counts of this clone. This chain joins TRBV6-5 and TRBJ1-2; tentative D call: TRBD1 (5 bases). The CDR3 is made up of 14 amino acids. V was cut by 6 bases and J by 8 bases, with 19 bases left in between. The V gene's germline CDR1 is MNHEY and CDR2 SVGAGI. The CDR3 is CASRQDTTLRGYTF. The CDR3 DNA reads as TGTGCCAGCAGACAGGACACAACCCTGAGAGGCTACACCTTC.

This chain links TRBV7-9 with TRBJ2-5, with 12 bases fitting TRBD2. The CDR3 extends over 16 amino acids. The trim removed 4 bases at V and 4 bases at J, leaving 7 bases unmatched. Germline V gene lookup returns CDR1 SEHNR and CDR2 FQNEAQ (reference sequence). CDR3 coding DNA: TGTGCCAGCAGCTCTAGCGGGGGGGCCGGAGGAGAGACCCAGTACTTC. It specifies CASSSSGGAGGETQYF.

The rearrangement links TRBV11-3 to TRBJ2-1, with 10 bases matching TRBD2. V shed 5 bases, J shed 3 bases, and the junction held 4 bases outside the gene matches. Germline values: CDR1 SGHNT, CDR2 YENEEA. This CDR3 contains 15 residues. The CDR3 region has the DNA TGTGCCAGCAGCCCTAAGCGGGGGGGCTACAATGAGCAGTTCTTC. Translating gives CASSPKRGGYNEQFF.

The chain couples TRBV2 to TRBJ2-2, with TRBD1 matching 10 bases. This CDR3 is built from 13 residues. Germline lookup yields CDR1 SNHLY and CDR2 FYNNEI. The DNA for the CDR3 is TGTGGCCTTCGGACAGGGGGAACCGGGGAGCTGTTTTTT. This sequence encodes CGLRTGGTGELFF. The variable domain in full, with the rest retrieved from reference TRBV2 and TRBJ2-2, is EPEVTQTPSHQVTQMGQEVILRCVPISNHLYFYWYRQILGQKVEFLVSFYNNEISEKSEIFDDQFSVERPDGSNFTLKIRSTKLEDSAMYFCGLRTGGTGELFFGEGSRLTVL.

The chain is built from TRBV5-8 and TRBJ1-6; possibly TRBD1 for D (5 bases). Germline-derived CDR1 and CDR2 are SGHTS and YDEGEE. V was shortened by 5 bases and J by 5 bases, with 14 bases between the two germline ends. This CDR3 spans 15 amino acids. The CDR3, as DNA: TGTGCCAGCAGGTCGGGACTGAGCAATAATTCACCCCTCCACTTT. As protein: CASRSGLSNNSPLHF.

The V gene is TRBV4-3, the J gene TRBJ1-1, with a weak D call TRBD1 (6 bases). Looked up from germline, CDR1 is LGHNA and CDR2 is YSLEER. The V gene lost 5 bases and the J gene lost 1 base, with 8 bases spanning the gap. This CDR3 is built from 13 residues. CDR3 coding DNA: TGCGCCAGCAGCTGGACAGAGAACACTGAAGCTTTCTTT. It specifies CASSWTENTEAFF.

This chain connects TRBV4-2 to TRBJ1-6, with a tentative D call TRBD1 (5 bases). V was clipped by 0 bases and J by 9 bases, with 18 bases between them. CDR1 LGHNA and CDR2 YNFKEQ come from the germline V gene. This CDR3 region has 17 residues. DNA for the CDR3: TGTGCCAGCAGCCAAGAGACAGACCTGTGGGAATTTTCACCCCTCCACTTT. Its translation: CASSQETDLWEFSPLHF.

The chain has TRBV19 and TRBJ2-7; TRBD1 matches at 8 bases. With V trimmed by 9 bases and J by 5 bases, 3 bases remained unmatched. The germline gives CDR1 LNHDA, CDR2 SQIVND (reference sequence). The CDR3 sequence is 11 residues long. In DNA form, the CDR3 reads TGTGCCAGCGGGACAGGCCACGAGCAGTACTTC. Protein: CASGTGHEQYF. Supplemented by reference TRBV19 and TRBJ2-7, the full variable domain reads DGGITQSPKYLFRKEGQNVTLSCEQNLNHDAMYWYRQDPGQGLRLIYYSQIVNDFQKGDIAEGYSVSREKKESFPLTVTSAQKNPTAFYLCASGTGHEQYFGPGTRLTVT.

The rearrangement links TRBV6-1 to TRBJ1-4; 8 nucleotides agree with TRBD1. CDR1 and CDR2 (germline): MNHNS, SASEGT. V was clipped by 4 bases and J by 8 bases; unmatched bases: 9. The CDR3 totals 15 residues. CDR3 DNA: TGTGCCAGCAGTGTCAGGGGGCCGGGGCTAGAAAAACTGTTTTTT. Translated: CASSVRGPGLEKLFF.

The V call is TRBV7-9, the J call TRBJ1-1; TRBD1 matches 7 bases. CDR1 and CDR2 from the germline V gene are SEHNR and FQNEAQ (reference sequence). The CDR3 contains 13 residues. After removal of 4 bases from V and 2 bases from J, the junction contained 1 base not matched to a gene. CDR3 region: CASSWDRNTEAFF. The DNA of the CDR3 is TGTGCCAGCAGCTGGGACAGAAACACTGAAGCTTTCTTT.

The rearrangement uses TRBV15 and TRBJ2-2; D unclear. The germline gives CDR1 LNHNV, CDR2 YYDKDF (reference sequence). Trimming shortened V by 0 bases and J by 8 bases, and 7 bases separated the two germline ends. This CDR3 spans 13 amino acids. The CDR3 bases are TGTGCCACCAGCAGAGATTGGCGGGGGGAGCTGTTTTTT. Translated, it gives CATSRDWRGELFF.

This chain links TRBV28 with TRBJ2-7; 8 positions agree with TRBD1. The V gene end was trimmed by 6 bases and the J gene end by 4 bases; junction bases not matched to a gene: 20. The CDR3 consists of 18 residues. Germline CDR1 and CDR2: MDHEN and SYDVKM. This CDR3 is CASSSRRADRGKRYEQYF. The CDR3 nucleotides read TGTGCCAGCAGCTCCCGAAGAGCCGACAGGGGAAAGCGGTACGAGCAGTACTTC.

The chain links TRBV5-6 to TRBJ2-3; 10 bases match TRBD2. The ends lost 4 bases at V and 5 bases at J; junction bases unmatched: 13. CDR1 and CDR2 (germline): SGHDT, YYEEEE. The CDR3 sequence is 17 residues long. The CDR3 DNA sequence: TGTGCCAGCAGCCAATTGGGGAGCGGGGGGGCAGGAGATACGCAGTATTTT. Protein sequence: CASSQLGSGGAGDTQYF.

The genes are TRBV7-2 and TRBJ1-2, with TRBD1 as a possible D gene (5 bases). CDR3 length equals 18 residues. V lost 2 bases and J lost 4, with 23 bases in between. Germline CDR1 SGHTA, CDR2 FQGNSA. The CDR3 DNA reads as TGTGCCAGCAGCTTACCTACCGTAGGGCCAGGGAGGGGCTATGGCTACACCTTC. This encodes CASSLPTVGPGRGYGYTF.

Only a few counts were recorded for this clone. The chain uses TRBV5-4 and TRBJ1-2; TRBD1 might be the D (5 bases). Germline values: CDR1 SGHNT, CDR2 YYREEE (reference sequence). Deletions cut 0 bases from V and 5 bases from J, with 11 bases between. The CDR3 runs 14 residues. In DNA form, the CDR3 reads TGTGCCAGCAGCTTGGTTCCCGGGGGATATGGCTACACCTTC. Its translation: CASSLVPGGYGYTF.

The J gene is TRBJ1-5, the V gene TRBV11-3; no clear D gene. The CDR3 has 14 residues. V was cut by 5 bases and J by 3 bases, with 11 bases left in between. Germline V gene lookup returns CDR1 SGHNT and CDR2 YENEEA. This chain's CDR3 is CASSLRVSNQPQHF. Written as DNA, the CDR3 is TGTGCCAGCAGCCTCCGGGTTTCCAATCAGCCCCAGCATTTT.

This sequence joins TRBV18 and TRBJ1-1, with TRBD1 identical over 9 bases. The CDR3 totals 17 residues. With V trimmed by 3 bases and J by 0 bases, 8 bases remained unmatched. Germline values: CDR1 KGHSH, CDR2 LQKENI. As DNA, the CDR3 is TGTGCCAGCTCACCTCCGGGGACAGGGAGCATGAACACTGAAGCTTTCTTT. Translating gives CASSPPGTGSMNTEAFF.

The rearrangement uses TRBV6-6 and TRBJ1-3, with 7 positions matching TRBD1. CDR1 MNHNY and CDR2 SVGAGI come from the germline V gene (reference sequence). Unmatched junction bases numbered 9, after V lost 2 bases and J lost 5 bases. This CDR3 is 16 amino acids long. This CDR3 reads CASSYTGRQGRNTIYF. The CDR3 DNA follows: TGTGCCAGCAGTTACACCGGGAGACAGGGTAGAAACACCATATATTTT.

Regarding this clone: The same CDR3 is also encoded by other DNA sequences in this sample. V usage is TRBV27 and J usage is TRBJ1-1; no firm D call. V gave up 6 bases and J gave up 0 bases, with 8 bases separating them. Germline CDR1 is MNHEY and CDR2 is SMNVEV (reference sequence). This CDR3 has 13 amino acids. The CDR3 protein is CASRGVMNTEAFF. CDR3 nucleotides: TGTGCCAGCAGGGGCGTAATGAACACTGAAGCTTTCTTT.

The chain links TRBV27 to TRBJ2-5; D may be TRBD1 (5 bases). V was cut by 6 bases and J by 3 bases, with 11 bases left in between. Looked up from germline, CDR1 is MNHEY and CDR2 is SMNVEV (reference sequence). The length of the CDR3 is 13 residues. CDR3 sequence (DNA): TGTGCCAGCAGCCGCTCCAGGGAAGAGACCCAGTACTTC. Amino acid sequence: CASSRSREETQYF.

J is TRBJ2-5 and V is TRBV5-4; TRBD2 matches at 9 bases. CDR1 SGHNT and CDR2 YYREEE come from the germline V gene (reference sequence). J was trimmed by 6 bases and V by 0 bases; bases with no gene match: 9. The CDR3 runs to 16 residues. CDR3 sequence (DNA): TGTGCCAGCAGCTTGGGTGGTAGCGGGGGTGTAAAGACCCAGTACTTC. Its translation: CASSLGGSGGVKTQYF.

Only one count was recorded for this clone. This chain joins TRBV9 and TRBJ1-3; D remains unclear. V was clipped by 4 bases and J by 1 base, with 15 bases between them. The CDR3 runs 16 residues. Germline-derived CDR1 and CDR2 are SGDLS and YYNGEE. In nucleotides, the CDR3 is TGTGCCAGCAGCTTAGAGGCCGGGATTTCTGGAAACACCATATATTTT. Translating gives CASSLEAGISGNTIYF.

The chain carries TRBV9 and TRBJ2-1; 8 bases are shared with TRBD1. CDR1 is SGDLS, CDR2 YYNGEE, per germline. The J segment lost 13 bases and the V segment lost 4 bases, leaving 7 bases of the junction unmatched. CDR3 size: 12 residues. In DNA form, the CDR3 reads TGTGCCAGCAGCATCGGACAGGGCGACCAGTTCTTC. It is translated as CASSIGQGDQFF.

V and J are TRBV13 and TRBJ2-7; no clear D gene. Germline CDR1 reads PRHDT; CDR2 reads FYEKMQ (reference sequence). V dropped 4 bases and J dropped 3 bases, with 13 bases sitting between them. The CDR3 runs 14 residues. CDR3 loop: CASSSRLDNYEQYF. For the CDR3, the DNA is TGTGCCAGCAGCTCAAGATTAGACAACTACGAGCAGTACTTC.